Listed below are T cell receptor beta chains from one sample, sequenced in a study of blood T cell repertoires in COVID-19. Data came from immunoSEQ multiplex PCR; TCRdb stores just in-frame clones and leaves some out. The sample yields around 280,000 clones, about 89% seen once. Sequenced input: PBMCs or T cells enriched from blood (not recorded which). The receptors stem from a woman between 40 and 50 years old who had recovered from COVID-19. The CDR3 runs from the conserved cysteine through the conserved F or W. D genes are given only for firm matches. Where a row states a size, it is once, few, many or the class of an expanded clone; other rows omit it.

>.|once|TRBV7-2|15|TRBJ2-5
CASSLGGRPRETQYF
TGTGCCAGCAGCTTAGGGGGGAGGCCTCGAGAGACCCAGTACTTC
>TRBD1|few|TRBV19|13|TRBJ1-2
CASTSGQSPTRTF
TGTGCCAGTACCTCGGGACAGTCTCCGACGAGAACCTTC
>.|.|TRBV9|13|TRBJ1-2
CASSGGQTYGYTF
TGTGCCAGCAGCGGTGGACAGACCTATGGCTACACCTTC
>TRBD2|once|TRBV3-1/TRBV3-2|17|TRBJ2-1
CASSQESGRGAINEQFF
TGTGCCAGCAGCCAAGAGTCGGGGCGGGGGGCCATCAATGAGCAGTTCTTC
>.|.|TRBV29-1|13|TRBJ2-7
CSVIKTGRDEQYF
TGCAGCGTTATAAAAACAGGAAGAGACGAGCAGTACTTC
>TRBD2|.|TRBV4-1|17|TRBJ2-7
CASTKTSYGGGTHEQYF
TGCGCCAGCACCAAAACCTCCTACGGGGGAGGGACCCACGAGCAGTACTTC
>.|.|TRBV19|12|TRBJ2-7
CATRPGSHEQYF
TGTGCCACTCGGCCGGGTTCCCACGAGCAGTACTTC
>TRBD1|.|TRBV4-1|15|TRBJ1-2
CASKRPGTGGRGYTF
TGCGCCAGCAAACGACCCGGGACAGGGGGCCGGGGCTACACCTTC
>TRBD1|.|TRBV7-8|17|TRBJ2-7
CASTLGGQAVSSYEQYF
TGTGCCAGCACGTTAGGGGGACAGGCGGTTAGCTCCTACGAGCAGTACTTC
>.|.|TRBV7-9|13|TRBJ1-2
CASSPGTNYGYTF
TGTGCCAGCAGCCCCGGGACTAACTATGGCTACACCTTC
>TRBD1|.|TRBV6-2/TRBV6-3|15|TRBJ2-7
CASSPQQGIVYEQYF
TGTGCCAGCAGCCCTCAACAGGGGATTGTCTACGAGCAGTACTTC
>TRBD1|.|TRBV6-5|15|TRBJ2-7
CASSYRRQGHYEQYF
TGTGCCAGCAGTTACCGAAGACAGGGACACTACGAGCAGTACTTC
>TRBD1|.|TRBV19|14|TRBJ1-5
CASTRQGADQPQHF
TGTGCCAGTACCCGACAGGGGGCTGATCAGCCCCAGCATTTT
>.|.|TRBV15|15|TRBJ2-7
CATSRDSTPSYEQYF
TGTGCCACCAGCAGAGATTCGACACCTTCCTACGAGCAGTACTTC
>.|.|TRBV3-1/TRBV3-2|15|TRBJ1-3
CASSPEGYSGNTIYF
TGTGCCAGCAGCCCCGAGGGTTACTCTGGAAACACCATATATTTT
>TRBD2|.|TRBV5-1|15|TRBJ2-7
CASSSRLADIGEQYF
TGCGCCAGCAGCTCCCGACTAGCGGACATAGGAGAGCAGTACTTC
>.|.|TRBV7-3|13|TRBJ1-1
CASSLTANTEAFF
TGTGCCAGCAGCTTAACAGCGAACACTGAAGCTTTCTTT
>.|.|TRBV19|15|TRBJ1-5
CASSQGWGGIQPQHF
TGTGCCAGTAGTCAGGGATGGGGGGGAATTCAGCCCCAGCATTTT
>TRBD1|.|TRBV19|15|TRBJ2-5
CASSILQGAKETQYF
TGTGCCAGTAGTATCCTACAGGGGGCTAAAGAGACCCAGTACTTC
>.|.|TRBV30|14|TRBJ1-3
CAWSQGRSGNTIYF
TGTGCCTGGAGTCAGGGTCGGTCCGGAAACACCATATATTTT
>TRBD1|.|TRBV29-1|16|TRBJ1-2
CSVKIPTGINLSGYTF
TGCAGCGTCAAGATACCGACAGGGATTAACCTCTCTGGCTACACCTTC
>.|.|TRBV5-1|16|TRBJ1-1
CASSLVQSRISTEAFF
TGCGCCAGCAGCTTGGTACAGTCCAGGATCAGCACTGAAGCTTTCTTT
>TRBD2|.|TRBV7-3|16|TRBJ2-3
CASSLGLAASTDTQYF
TGTGCCAGCAGCTTAGGGCTAGCGGCTAGCACAGATACGCAGTATTTT
>TRBD1|.|TRBV6-2/TRBV6-3|13|TRBJ1-1
CASSYETGLEAFF
TGTGCCAGCAGTTATGAGACAGGGCTTGAAGCTTTCTTT
>TRBD1|.|TRBV19|13|TRBJ1-1
CASRDRVITEAFF
TGTGCCAGTAGGGACAGGGTGATCACTGAAGCTTTCTTT
>TRBD1|once|TRBV2|15|TRBJ1-1
CASSPGQGIFTEAFF
TGTGCCAGCAGCCCGGGACAGGGAATTTTCACTGAAGCTTTCTTT
>.|.|TRBV5-1|13|TRBJ1-1
CASSFYMNTEAFF
TGCGCCAGCAGCTTTTATATGAACACTGAAGCTTTCTTT
>TRBD2|.|TRBV5-1|15|TRBJ2-3
CASIRTSGEPDTQYF
TGCGCCAGCATTAGGACTAGCGGGGAACCCGATACGCAGTATTTT
>.|.|TRBV2|14|TRBJ2-3
CASSDWGVSDTQYF
TGTGCCAGCAGTGACTGGGGGGTTTCGGATACGCAGTATTTT
>.|.|TRBV6-5|15|TRBJ1-1
CASSPRSAGRTEAFF
TGTGCCAGCAGTCCGAGGTCGGCAGGGCGCACTGAAGCTTTCTTT
>.|.|TRBV2|13|TRBJ1-1
CASSGEGNTEAFF
TGTGCCAGCAGCGGCGAGGGGAACACTGAAGCTTTCTTT
>TRBD2|.|TRBV3-1/TRBV3-2|16|TRBJ2-3
CASSRTEVAGLDTQYF
TGTGCCAGCAGCCGCACAGAAGTAGCGGGACTAGATACGCAGTATTTT
>TRBD2|once|TRBV9|18|TRBJ2-3
CASSVRPGRSSGSDTQYF
TGTGCCAGCAGCGTACGGCCAGGGAGGTCTAGCGGGTCAGATACGCAGTATTTT
>TRBD2|.|TRBV7-8|22|TRBJ2-7
CASSLALGRASGSLRSSYEQYF
TGTGCCAGCAGCTTAGCTTTGGGTCGGGCTAGCGGGAGCCTACGGAGCTCCTACGAGCAGTACTTC
>.|.|TRBV5-1|13|TRBJ2-3
CASSLADSATQYF
TGCGCCAGCAGCTTGGCCGACAGTGCCACGCAGTATTTT
>.|.|TRBV3-1/TRBV3-2|14|TRBJ2-3
CASSLGGPKDTQYF
TGTGCCAGCAGCCTGGGGGGGCCAAAAGATACGCAGTATTTT
>.|.|TRBV4-1|13|TRBJ1-2
CASSQDSGDRYTF
TGCGCCAGCAGCCAAGATTCCGGGGATCGCTACACCTTC
>TRBD1|.|TRBV28|18|TRBJ1-1
CASSLYPRHTGVHTEAFF
TGTGCCAGCAGTTTATACCCCCGCCACACAGGGGTCCACACTGAAGCTTTCTTT
>TRBD2|.|TRBV27|16|TRBJ2-3
CASSFYASGGTDTQYF
TGTGCCAGCAGTTTTTACGCTAGCGGGGGCACAGATACGCAGTATTTT
>.|.|TRBV9|13|TRBJ1-2
CASSVRENYGYTF
TGTGCCAGCAGCGTCAGGGAAAACTATGGCTACACCTTC
>TRBD1|.|TRBV5-1|18|TRBJ2-6
CASSLKGQGATGANVLTF
TGCGCCAGCAGCTTGAAAGGACAGGGGGCTACTGGGGCCAACGTCCTGACTTTC